This entry features one T cell receptor (beta chain) sequence. Its antigen is as yet unknown. A universal primer site was created by template switching, with the cDNA bearing unique molecular identifiers. In TCRdb, the 5' RACE reads were re-called with MiXCR into one record per CDR3 protein. Of under 450,000 distinct CDR3 sequences listed, 15% to 20% are singletons. This entry comes from a study of identical twins. Study-level results: It was out-of-frame TCR alpha sharing in monozygotic twins that models underestimated. Zero-insertion analyses could be partly confounded by invariant MAIT and iNKT cells. Memory repertoires showed no such pattern, whereas abundant cord blood beta clonotypes carried fewer insertions.

Per germline, CDR1 SGHDN and CDR2 FVKESK. This CDR3 has 14 residues. V was pared by 3 bases and J by 6 bases, with 7 bases of the junction left unmatched. The rearrangement joins TRBV14 to TRBJ2-7, with 8 bases lining up with TRBD1. Sequencing was performed on naive T cells sorted from blood. This TCR was sampled from a man aged 45-65 years in good health. The CDR3, as DNA: TGTGCCAGCAGCCACCCGGGCAGGGGGCTCGAGCAGTACTTC. Protein sequence: CASSHPGRGLEQYF.